The clone carrying this T cell receptor (beta chain) was seen at least ten times. Its antigen is currently unknown. Between the trimmed V and J ends, which lost 4 bases and 1 base, there was a span of 11 bases. The CDR3 has 14 amino acids. Germline-derived CDR1 and CDR2 are SGHRS and YFSETQ. By 5'RACE with 10-nucleotide random UMIs, the cDNA was made. MiXCR was run by TCRdb on the 5' RACE reads, yielding one entry per CDR3 protein. In the table there are 50,000 or so distinct CDR3 sequences, about 3.7% of which are singletons. The data are from a study of neurological immune-mediated disorders. The study, taken as a whole, reports: Expanded clones shared no identical CDR3 amino acid sequences across subjects, which suggested private TCR-beta repertoires in all groups. None of the features examined (clinical or MRI) was associated with the multiple sclerosis repertoire cluster.

The chain uses TRBV5-1 and TRBJ1-1; D gene unclear. The receptor was derived from a man in his forties with multiple sclerosis. Sequenced sample: PBMCs. CDR3 region: CASSPLGGNTEAFF. In nucleotides, the CDR3 is TGCGCCAGCAGCCCGCTGGGTGGGAACACTGAAGCTTTCTTT.